The T cell receptor beta chain under discussion was sequenced for a study of Graves' ophthalmopathy and Graves' hyperthyroidism. Trimming took off 2 bases at V and 0 bases at J, with 11 bases between the two ends. Per germline, CDR1 WSHSY and CDR2 SAAADI. The CDR3 is 15 residues long. Amplification from RNA transcripts yielded the TCR beta CDR3 regions. HTBI primers were used in a first-round RT-PCR, which preceded a second-round multiplex PCR. TCRdb re-called the multiplex PCR reads through MiXCR, storing one row per CDR3 protein. The sample consists of about 740,000 distinct CDR3 sequences, 40% of them appearing once.

Material: peripheral blood. J is TRBJ2-7 and V is TRBV10-2; tentatively, D is TRBD1 (6 bases). The TCR was taken from an adult man with Graves' ophthalmopathy. The DNA of the CDR3 is TGCGCCAGCAGTGAGAGGACAGAGAACTCCTACGAGCAGTACTTC. It specifies CASSERTENSYEQYF.